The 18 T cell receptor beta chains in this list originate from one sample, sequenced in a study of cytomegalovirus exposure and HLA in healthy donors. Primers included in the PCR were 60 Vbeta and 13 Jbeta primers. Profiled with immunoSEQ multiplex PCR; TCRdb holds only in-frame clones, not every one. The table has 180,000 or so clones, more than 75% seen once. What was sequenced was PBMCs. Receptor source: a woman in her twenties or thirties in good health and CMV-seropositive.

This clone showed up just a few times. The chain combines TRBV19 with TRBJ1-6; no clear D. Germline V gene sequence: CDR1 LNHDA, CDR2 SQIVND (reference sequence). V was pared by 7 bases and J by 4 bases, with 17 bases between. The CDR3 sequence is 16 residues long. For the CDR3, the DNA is TGTGCCAGTACCTCATCGGTTGGAGCGTATAATTCACCCCTCCACTTT. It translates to CASTSSVGAYNSPLHF.

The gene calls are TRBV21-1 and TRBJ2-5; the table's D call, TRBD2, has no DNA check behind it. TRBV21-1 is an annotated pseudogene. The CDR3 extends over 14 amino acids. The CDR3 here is CASRAGGDEETQYF. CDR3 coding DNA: TGTGCCAGCAGGGCGGGAGGGGATGAAGAGACCCAGTACTTC.

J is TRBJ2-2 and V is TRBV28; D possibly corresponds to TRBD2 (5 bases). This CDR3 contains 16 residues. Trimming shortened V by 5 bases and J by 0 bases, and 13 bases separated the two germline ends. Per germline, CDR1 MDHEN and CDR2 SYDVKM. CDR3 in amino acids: CASSPFRGPNTGELFF. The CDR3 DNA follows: TGTGCCAGCAGTCCGTTCCGCGGGCCGAACACCGGGGAGCTGTTTTTT.

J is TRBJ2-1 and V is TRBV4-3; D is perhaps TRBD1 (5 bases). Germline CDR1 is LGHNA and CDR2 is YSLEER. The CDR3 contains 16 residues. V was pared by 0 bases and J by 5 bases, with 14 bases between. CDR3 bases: TGCGCCAGCAGCCAAGATCAACCGACAGATAACAATGAGCAGTTCTTC. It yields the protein CASSQDQPTDNNEQFF.

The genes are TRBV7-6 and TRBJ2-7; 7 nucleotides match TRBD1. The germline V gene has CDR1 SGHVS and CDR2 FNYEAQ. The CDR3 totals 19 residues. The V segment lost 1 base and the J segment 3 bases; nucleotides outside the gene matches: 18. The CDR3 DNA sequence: TGTGCCAGCAGCTTAGGAGGCAGGGGGTACCCCTCGCCCCTCTACGAGCAGTACTTC. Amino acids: CASSLGGRGYPSPLYEQYF.

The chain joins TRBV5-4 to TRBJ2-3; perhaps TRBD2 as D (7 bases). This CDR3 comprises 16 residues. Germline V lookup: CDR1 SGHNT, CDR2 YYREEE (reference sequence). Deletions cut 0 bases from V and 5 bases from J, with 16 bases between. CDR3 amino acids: CASSLDLGGLGDTQYF. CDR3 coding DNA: TGTGCCAGCAGCTTGGATCTGGGGGGGCTGGGAGATACGCAGTATTTT.

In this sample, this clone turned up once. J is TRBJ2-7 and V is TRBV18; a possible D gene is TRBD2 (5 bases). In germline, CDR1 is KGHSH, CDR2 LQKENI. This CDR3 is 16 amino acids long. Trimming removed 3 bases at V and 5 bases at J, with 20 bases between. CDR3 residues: CASSPRGTAGRDEQYF. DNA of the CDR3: TGTGCCAGCTCACCCAGAGGAACCGCGGGTAGGGACGAGCAGTACTTC. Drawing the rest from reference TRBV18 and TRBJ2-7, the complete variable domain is NAGVMQNPRHLVRRRGQEARLRCSPMKGHSHVYWYRQLPEEGLKFMVYLQKENIIDESGMPKERFSAEFPKEGPSILRIQQVVRGDSAAYFCASSPRGTAGRDEQYFGPGTRLTVT.

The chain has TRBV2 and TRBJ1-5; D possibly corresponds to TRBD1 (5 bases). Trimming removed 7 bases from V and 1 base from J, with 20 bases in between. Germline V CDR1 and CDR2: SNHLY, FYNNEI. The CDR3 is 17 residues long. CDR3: CASTNLPRQLSNQPQHF. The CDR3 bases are TGTGCCAGCACAAATTTACCGAGACAGTTAAGCAATCAGCCCCAGCATTTT. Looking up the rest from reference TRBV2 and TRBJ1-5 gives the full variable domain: EPEVTQTPSHQVTQMGQEVILRCVPISNHLYFYWYRQILGQKVEFLVSFYNNEISEKSEIFDDQFSVERPDGSNFTLKIRSTKLEDSAMYFCASTNLPRQLSNQPQHFGDGTRLSIL.

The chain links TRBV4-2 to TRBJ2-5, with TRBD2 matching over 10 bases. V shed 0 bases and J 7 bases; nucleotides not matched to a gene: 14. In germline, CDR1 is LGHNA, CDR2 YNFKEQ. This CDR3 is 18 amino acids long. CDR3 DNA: TGTGCCAGCAGCCAAGAAAGGTTGGGAGCGGGGGGGCAAAGGACCCAGTACTTC. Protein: CASSQERLGAGGQRTQYF.

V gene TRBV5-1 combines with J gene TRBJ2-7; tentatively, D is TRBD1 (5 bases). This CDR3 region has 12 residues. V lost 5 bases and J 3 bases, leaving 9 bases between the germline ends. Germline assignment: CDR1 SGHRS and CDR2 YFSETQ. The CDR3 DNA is TGCGCCAGCAGATCTGACAGCTACGAGCAGTACTTC. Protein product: CASRSDSYEQYF. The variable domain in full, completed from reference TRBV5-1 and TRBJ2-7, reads KAGVTQTPRYLIKTRGQQVTLSCSPISGHRSVSWYQQTPGQGLQFLFEYFSETQRNKGNFPGRFSGRQFSNSRSEMNVSTLELGDSALYLCASRSDSYEQYFGPGTRLTVT.

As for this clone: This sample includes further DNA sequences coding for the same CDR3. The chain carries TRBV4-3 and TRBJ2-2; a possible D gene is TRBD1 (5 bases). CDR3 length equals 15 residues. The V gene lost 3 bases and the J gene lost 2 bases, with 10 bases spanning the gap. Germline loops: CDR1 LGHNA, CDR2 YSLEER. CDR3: CASSHDSLNTGELFF. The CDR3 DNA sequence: TGCGCCAGCAGCCATGACAGCTTAAACACCGGGGAGCTGTTTTTT.

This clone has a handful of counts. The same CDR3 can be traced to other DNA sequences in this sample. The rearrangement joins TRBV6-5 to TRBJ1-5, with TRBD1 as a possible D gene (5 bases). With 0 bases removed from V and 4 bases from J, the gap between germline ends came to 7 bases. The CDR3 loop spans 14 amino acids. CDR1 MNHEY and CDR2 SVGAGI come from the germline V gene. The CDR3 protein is CASSYSGGNQPQHF. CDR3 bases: TGTGCCAGCAGTTACTCGGGGGGGAATCAGCCCCAGCATTTT.

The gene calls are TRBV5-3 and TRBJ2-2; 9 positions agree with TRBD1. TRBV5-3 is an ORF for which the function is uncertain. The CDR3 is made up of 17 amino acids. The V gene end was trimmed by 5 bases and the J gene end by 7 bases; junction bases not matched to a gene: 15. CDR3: CARRSRWDRASVGELFF. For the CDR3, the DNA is TGTGCCAGAAGGAGCCGATGGGACAGGGCTTCCGTCGGGGAGCTGTTTTTT.

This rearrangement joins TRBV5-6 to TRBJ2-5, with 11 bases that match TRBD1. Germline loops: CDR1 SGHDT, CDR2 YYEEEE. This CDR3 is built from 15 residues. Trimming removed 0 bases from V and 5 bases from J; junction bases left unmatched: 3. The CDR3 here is CASSLAGTGGETQYF. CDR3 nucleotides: TGTGCCAGCAGCTTGGCCGGGACAGGGGGGGAGACCCAGTACTTC.

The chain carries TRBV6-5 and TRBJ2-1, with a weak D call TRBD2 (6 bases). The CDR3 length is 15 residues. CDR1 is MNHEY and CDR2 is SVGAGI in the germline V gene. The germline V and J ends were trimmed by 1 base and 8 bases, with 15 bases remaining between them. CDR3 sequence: CASSYFRDPGDEQFF. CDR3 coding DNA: TGTGCCAGCAGTTACTTTAGGGACCCGGGGGATGAGCAGTTCTTC.

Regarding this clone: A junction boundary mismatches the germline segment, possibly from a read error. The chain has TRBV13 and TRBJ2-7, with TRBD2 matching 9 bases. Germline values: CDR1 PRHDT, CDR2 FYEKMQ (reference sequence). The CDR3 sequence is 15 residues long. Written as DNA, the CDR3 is TGTGCCAGCGGCTTAGGTGGTAGCGGGGGCTACGAGCAGTACTTC. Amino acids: CASGLGGSGGYEQYF.

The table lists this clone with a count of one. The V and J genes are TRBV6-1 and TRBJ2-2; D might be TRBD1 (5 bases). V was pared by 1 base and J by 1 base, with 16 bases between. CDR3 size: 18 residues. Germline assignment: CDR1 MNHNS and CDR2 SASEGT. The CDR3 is CASSEGISRAGNTGELFF. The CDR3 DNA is TGTGCCAGCAGTGAAGGGATCAGCAGGGCTGGGAACACCGGGGAGCTGTTTTTT.

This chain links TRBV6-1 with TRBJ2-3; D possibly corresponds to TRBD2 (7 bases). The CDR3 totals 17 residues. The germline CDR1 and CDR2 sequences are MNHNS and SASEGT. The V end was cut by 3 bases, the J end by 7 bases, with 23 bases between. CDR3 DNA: TGTGCCAGCAGTGAGGCCCTTGGGGGGGCCAGGAAGAATACGCAGTATTTT. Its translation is CASSEALGGARKNTQYF.